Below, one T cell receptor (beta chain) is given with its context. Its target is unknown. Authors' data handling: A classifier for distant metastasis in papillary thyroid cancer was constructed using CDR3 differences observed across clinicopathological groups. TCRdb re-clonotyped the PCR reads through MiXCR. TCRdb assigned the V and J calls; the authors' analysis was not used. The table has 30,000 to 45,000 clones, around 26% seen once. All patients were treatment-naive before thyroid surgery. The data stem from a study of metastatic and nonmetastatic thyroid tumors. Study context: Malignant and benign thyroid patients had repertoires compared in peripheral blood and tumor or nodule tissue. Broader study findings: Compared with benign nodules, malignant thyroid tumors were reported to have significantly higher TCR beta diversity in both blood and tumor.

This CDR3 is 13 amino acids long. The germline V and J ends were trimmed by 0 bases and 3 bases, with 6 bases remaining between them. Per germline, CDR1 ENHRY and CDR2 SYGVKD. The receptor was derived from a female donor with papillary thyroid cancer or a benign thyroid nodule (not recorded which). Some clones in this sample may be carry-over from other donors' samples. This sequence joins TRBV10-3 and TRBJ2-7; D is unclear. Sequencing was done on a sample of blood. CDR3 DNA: TGTGCCATCAGTGAGTCCACGAACTACGAGCAGTACTTC. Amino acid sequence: CAISESTNYEQYF.